This entry lists 21 T cell receptor beta chains sequenced from one sample in a study of shared clonotypes between healthy human individuals. Using immunoSEQ multiplex PCR, the repertoire was profiled, and TCRdb retains in-frame clones only, with some absent. The sample lists roughly 1,100,000 clones, more than 60% occurring once. The specimen was memory CD4+ T cells sorted from blood. Subset described: CD45RA-negative fraction. The receptors originated from a man aged 18 to 29 in good health.

The chain employs TRBV10-3 and TRBJ1-2; 7 bases are a match to TRBD1. The germline V gene has CDR1 ENHRY and CDR2 SYGVKD. CDR3 length equals 13 residues. The V gene end was trimmed by 6 bases and the J gene end by 5 bases; junction bases not matched to a gene: 6. The CDR3 loop is CAISPGTEYGYTF. Here the CDR3 DNA reads TGTGCCATCAGCCCCGGGACAGAATATGGCTACACCTTC.

The rearrangement links TRBV2 to TRBJ1-1; the D is unclear. Per the germline V gene, CDR1 is SNHLY and CDR2 is FYNNEI. Trimming shortened V by 9 bases and J by 11 bases, and 16 bases separated the two germline ends. CDR3 size: 11 residues. The CDR3 reads CASSRTLGAFF. In DNA form, the CDR3 reads TGTGCCAGTTCCCGGACCCTGGGGGCTTTCTTT.

V gene TRBV9 combines with J gene TRBJ2-3; tentatively, D is TRBD1 or TRBD2 (5 bases each). V gave up 0 bases and J gave up 4 bases, with 12 bases separating them. Germline V gene sequence: CDR1 SGDLS, CDR2 YYNGEE. This CDR3 has 15 amino acids. CDR3 protein: CASSVVGVGADTQYF. The CDR3 DNA follows: TGTGCCAGCAGCGTAGTTGGCGTGGGGGCAGATACGCAGTATTTT.

CDR3 loop: CASSRDRGSPLHF. DNA of the CDR3: TGTGCCTCCTCCCGGGACAGAGGTTCACCCCTCCACTTT. The V gene is TRBV6-5, the J gene TRBJ1-6; 7 positions match TRBD1. The V and J ends lost 11 bases and 9 bases, in that order; junction bases with no gene match: 10. The CDR3 totals 13 residues. Germline assignment: CDR1 MNHEY and CDR2 SVGAGI.

This chain connects TRBV19 to TRBJ1-1, with TRBD1 identical over 7 bases. Germline loops: CDR1 LNHDA, CDR2 SQIVND (reference sequence). V lost 4 bases and J lost 3; bases outside the gene matches: 8. CDR3 length: 15 residues. The CDR3 DNA reads TGTGCCAGTAGTAATTTGAAAGGGGGCTACACTGAAGCTTTCTTT. Translation: CASSNLKGGYTEAFF.

This clone has just a few counts. The chain combines TRBV19 with TRBJ1-5, with D unresolved. Trimming removed 1 base at V and 0 bases at J, with 13 bases between. The CDR3 extends over 17 amino acids. Germline V CDR1 and CDR2: LNHDA, SQIVND (reference sequence). CDR3 sequence: CASSIAAKFNSNQPQHF. Written as DNA, the CDR3 is TGTGCCAGTAGTATAGCGGCCAAATTCAATAGCAATCAGCCCCAGCATTTT.

The chain combines TRBV6-1 with TRBJ2-5; 8 positions agree with TRBD2. CDR1 is MNHNS, CDR2 SASEGT, per germline. The length of the CDR3 is 15 residues. The V segment lost 6 bases and the J segment 1 base; nucleotides outside the gene matches: 7. The CDR3 region has the DNA TGTGCCAGCAGCGGGCATAGCGGGACCCAAGAGACCCAGTACTTC. Translation gives CASSGHSGTQETQYF.

This rearrangement joins TRBV5-8 to TRBJ2-5; D is possibly TRBD1 (5 bases). V was shortened by 4 bases and J by 2 bases, with 12 bases between the two germline ends. The germline gives CDR1 SGHTS, CDR2 YDEGEE. CDR3 length: 14 residues. The CDR3 is CASSTGQTQETQYF. The CDR3 nucleotides read TGTGCCAGCAGCACCGGACAAACACAAGAGACCCAGTACTTC.

J is TRBJ2-2 and V is TRBV10-1, with 7 bases fitting TRBD2. V trimming: 3 bases; J trimming: 3 bases; junction bases outside the gene matches: 1. The CDR3 spans 14 residues. Germline V gene data show CDR1 as WNHNN and CDR2 as SYGVQD (reference sequence). The CDR3 nucleotides read TGCGCCAGCAGTGACGGGGGGTACACCGGGGAGCTGTTTTTT. Translated, it gives CASSDGGYTGELFF.

The CDR3 reads CASSYLKEAFF. The CDR3 coding sequence is TGTGCCAGCAGTTACCTGAAAGAAGCTTTCTTT. The chain recombines TRBV6-1 with TRBJ1-1, with D uncertain. V lost 5 bases and J lost 8, with 9 bases in between. The length of the CDR3 is 11 residues. Germline values: CDR1 MNHNS, CDR2 SASEGT.

The rearrangement joins TRBV18 to TRBJ2-1; 14 bases agree with TRBD2. The V gene end was trimmed by 5 bases and the J gene end by 2 bases; junction bases not matched to a gene: 5. Germline V lookup: CDR1 KGHSH, CDR2 LQKENI. This CDR3 is 17 amino acids long. CDR3 nucleotide sequence: TGTGCCAGCTCATCAGGGACTAGCGGGAGTCCCTACAATGAGCAGTTCTTC. It translates to CASSSGTSGSPYNEQFF. Drawing the rest from reference TRBV18 and TRBJ2-1, the complete variable domain is NAGVMQNPRHLVRRRGQEARLRCSPMKGHSHVYWYRQLPEEGLKFMVYLQKENIIDESGMPKERFSAEFPKEGPSILRIQQVVRGDSAAYFCASSSGTSGSPYNEQFFGPGTRLTVL.

Only one count was recorded for this clone. Other nucleotide sequences from this sample produce the same CDR3. The genes are TRBV5-6 and TRBJ2-7; D gene uncertain. V lost 0 bases, J lost 7 bases, and 5 bases lay in between. The CDR3 is 11 residues long. CDR1 SGHDT and CDR2 YYEEEE come from the germline V gene. The CDR3, as DNA: TGTGCCAGCAGCTTGGGACGAGAGCAGTACTTC. Protein sequence: CASSLGREQYF.

This clone appeared a single time. This chain joins TRBV28 and TRBJ1-1; D remains ambiguous. The CDR3 totals 15 residues. CDR1 and CDR2 (germline): MDHEN, SYDVKM. V lost 6 bases and J 7 bases, leaving 21 bases between the germline ends. The CDR3 DNA sequence: TGTGCCAGCAGACCCCCAATACAAGGGAGCGGTGAAGCTTTCTTT. Translation gives CASRPPIQGSGEAFF.

This chain connects TRBV5-6 to TRBJ2-2; D unclear. The V end was cut by 2 bases, the J end by 6 bases, with 14 bases between. The V gene's germline CDR1 is SGHDT and CDR2 YYEEEE. The CDR3 is 15 residues long. The CDR3 loop reads CASSFAIPSAGELFF. The CDR3 nucleotides are TGTGCCAGCAGCTTTGCCATCCCGTCGGCCGGGGAGCTGTTTTTT.

On this clone: Other DNA sequences in this specimen translate into the identical CDR3. The chain uses TRBV6-5 and TRBJ2-5; D gene unclear. This CDR3 spans 14 amino acids. Germline CDR1 is MNHEY and CDR2 is SVGAGI. Trimming took off 0 bases at V and 2 bases at J, with 7 bases between the two ends. The CDR3 here is CASSYSGLQETQYF. DNA for the CDR3: TGTGCCAGCAGTTACTCCGGCCTGCAAGAGACCCAGTACTTC.

This clone was seen ten or more times. The J gene is TRBJ1-1, the V gene TRBV10-1, with D possibly being TRBD1 (5 bases). Trimming left V 5 bases short and J 0 bases short, with 10 bases between. Germline V CDR1 and CDR2: WNHNN, SYGVQD (reference sequence). The CDR3 totals 14 residues. The DNA for the CDR3 is TGCGCCAGCAGTCAGCAGGGAATGAACACTGAAGCTTTCTTT. It specifies CASSQQGMNTEAFF.

V usage is TRBV7-9 and J usage is TRBJ2-2; D is perhaps TRBD2 (6 bases). V was pared by 3 bases and J by 6 bases, with 11 bases between. CDR1 and CDR2 from the germline V gene are SEHNR and FQNEAQ (reference sequence). This CDR3 has 14 amino acids. The CDR3 loop is CASSFTGDSGELFF. The DNA for the CDR3 is TGTGCCAGCAGCTTCACGGGGGATTCCGGGGAGCTGTTTTTT.

This chain joins TRBV4-1 and TRBJ1-4; D remains ambiguous. CDR1 and CDR2 from the germline V gene are MGHRA and YSYEKL. The CDR3 consists of 16 residues. Trimming removed 0 bases at V and 0 bases at J, with 8 bases between. The CDR3 here is CASSQEASATNEKLFF. The CDR3 DNA sequence: TGCGCCAGCAGCCAAGAGGCAAGTGCAACTAATGAAAAACTGTTTTTT.

CDR3 bases: TGCGCCAGCAGGTTAGCGGGCCCTACCACCGGGGAGCTGTTTTTT. Translated: CASRLAGPTTGELFF. The chain couples TRBV10-2 to TRBJ2-2, with TRBD2 matching over 7 bases. V shed 6 bases and J 4 bases; nucleotides not matched to a gene: 8. Per the germline V gene, CDR1 is WSHSY and CDR2 is SAAADI. This CDR3 contains 15 residues.

CDR3 loop: CASSGREHSPLHF. In DNA form, the CDR3 reads TGTGCCAGCAGTGGGAGGGAGCATTCACCCCTCCACTTT. V usage is TRBV6-5 and J usage is TRBJ1-6, with D unclear. Per the germline V gene, CDR1 is MNHEY and CDR2 is SVGAGI. The CDR3 sequence is 13 residues long. V was trimmed by 5 bases and J by 8 bases, leaving 10 bases between them.

The chain recombines TRBV7-8 with TRBJ2-3; 12 nucleotides agree with TRBD2. The CDR3 consists of 17 residues. Looked up from germline, CDR1 is SGHVS and CDR2 is FQNEAQ. V shed 1 base, J shed 3 bases, and the junction held 5 bases outside the gene matches. The CDR3 sequence is CASSLGSSGRETDTQYF. The DNA for the CDR3 is TGTGCCAGCAGCTTAGGGTCTAGCGGGAGGGAAACAGATACGCAGTATTTT.